This T cell receptor beta chain was captured by sequencing in a study of CD8+CD57+ T cells in acquired aplastic anemia. Overall study: On average, sorted CD4+ and CD8+ cells gave approximately 3 ug of DNA.

This clonotype has more than one count but fewer than ten. A read error may explain this, as a much larger clone is one base away. CDR1 is SGHRS and CDR2 is YFSETQ in the germline V gene. V was clipped by 3 bases and J by 5 bases; unmatched bases: 4. The CDR3 has 13 amino acids. Genomic DNA constituted the template upon which TCR beta VDJ and CDR3 profiling was performed. TCRdb passed the reads through MiXCR, listing each CDR3 protein once. The table records 300,000 or so distinct CDR3 sequences, roughly 61% of them present only once. Patients chosen for sequencing had shown CD8+CD57+ cell expansion by flow cytometry. Among the patients, none had received any therapy at the time of blood sampling.

The receptor's source is a human donor with aplastic anemia. Sequenced input: sorted CD4+, CD8+, or CD8+CD57+ T cells (not recorded which) from PBMCs. V and J are TRBV5-1 and TRBJ1-2; 7 bases are shared with TRBD1. The CDR3 sequence is CASSSDRIYGYTF. CDR3 DNA: TGCGCCAGCAGCTCGGACAGGATATATGGCTACACCTTC. The whole variable domain, remainder taken from reference TRBV5-1 and TRBJ1-2, is KAGVTQTPRYLIKTRGQQVTLSCSPISGHRSVSWYQQTPGQGLQFLFEYFSETQRNKGNFPGRFSGRQFSNSRSEMNVSTLELGDSALYLCASSSDRIYGYTFGSGTRLTVV.